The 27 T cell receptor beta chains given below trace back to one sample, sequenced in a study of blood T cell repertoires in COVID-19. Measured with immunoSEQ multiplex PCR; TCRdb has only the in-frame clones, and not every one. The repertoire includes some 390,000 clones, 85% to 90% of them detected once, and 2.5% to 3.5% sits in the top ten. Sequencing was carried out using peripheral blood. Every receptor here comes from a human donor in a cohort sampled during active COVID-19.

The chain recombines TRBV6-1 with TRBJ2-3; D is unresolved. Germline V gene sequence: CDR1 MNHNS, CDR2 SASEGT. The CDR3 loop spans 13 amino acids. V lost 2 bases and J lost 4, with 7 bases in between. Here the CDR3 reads CASSEFTPDTQYF. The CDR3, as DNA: TGTGCCAGCAGTGAATTCACACCAGATACGCAGTATTTT.

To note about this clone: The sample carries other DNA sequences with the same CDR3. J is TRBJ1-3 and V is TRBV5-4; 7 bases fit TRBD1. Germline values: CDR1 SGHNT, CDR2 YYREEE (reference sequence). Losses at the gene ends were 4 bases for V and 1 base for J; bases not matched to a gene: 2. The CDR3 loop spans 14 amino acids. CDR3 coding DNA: TGTGCCAGCAGCCGGGACAGTTCTGGAAACACCATATATTTT. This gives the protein CASSRDSSGNTIYF.

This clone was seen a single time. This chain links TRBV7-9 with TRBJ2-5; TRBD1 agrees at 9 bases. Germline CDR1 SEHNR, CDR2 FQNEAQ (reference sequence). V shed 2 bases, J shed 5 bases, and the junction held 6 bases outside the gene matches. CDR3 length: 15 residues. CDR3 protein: CASSLTRTGVETQYF. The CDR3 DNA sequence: TGTGCCAGCAGCTTAACGCGGACAGGGGTGGAGACCCAGTACTTC.

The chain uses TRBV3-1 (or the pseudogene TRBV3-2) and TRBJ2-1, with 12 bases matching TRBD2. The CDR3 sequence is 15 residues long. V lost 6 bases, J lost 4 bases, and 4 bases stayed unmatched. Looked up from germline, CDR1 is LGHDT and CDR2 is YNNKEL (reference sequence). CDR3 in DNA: TGTGCCAGCAGTCCACTAGCGGGAGGATACAATGAGCAGTTCTTC. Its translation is CASSPLAGGYNEQFF.

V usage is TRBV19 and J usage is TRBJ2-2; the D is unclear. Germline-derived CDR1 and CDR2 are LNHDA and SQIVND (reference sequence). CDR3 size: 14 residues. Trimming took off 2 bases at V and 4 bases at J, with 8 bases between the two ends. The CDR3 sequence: CASSILRITGELFF. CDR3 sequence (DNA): TGTGCCAGTAGTATATTGAGGATCACCGGGGAGCTGTTTTTT.

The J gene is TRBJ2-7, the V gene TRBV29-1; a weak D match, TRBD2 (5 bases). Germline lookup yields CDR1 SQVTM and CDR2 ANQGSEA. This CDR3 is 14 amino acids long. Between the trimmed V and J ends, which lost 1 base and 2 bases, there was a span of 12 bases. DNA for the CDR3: TGCAGCGTTGAAGCGAGGAGCGGAGCCTACGAGCAGTACTTC. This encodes CSVEARSGAYEQYF.

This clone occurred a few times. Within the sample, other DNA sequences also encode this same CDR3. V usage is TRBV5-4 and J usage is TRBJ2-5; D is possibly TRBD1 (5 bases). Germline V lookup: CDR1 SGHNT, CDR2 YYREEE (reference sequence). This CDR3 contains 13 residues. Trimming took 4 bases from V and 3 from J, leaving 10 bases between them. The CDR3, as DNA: TGTGCCAGCAGCCTAGACAGAGAAGAGACCCAGTACTTC. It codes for CASSLDREETQYF.

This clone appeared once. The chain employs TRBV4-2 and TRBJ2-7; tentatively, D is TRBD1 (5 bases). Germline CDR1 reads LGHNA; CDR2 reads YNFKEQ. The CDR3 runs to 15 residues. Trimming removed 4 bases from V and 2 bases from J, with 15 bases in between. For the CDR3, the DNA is TGTGCCAGCAGCCCCAGTGTATTGGGGCCCTACGAGCAGTACTTC. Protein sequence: CASSPSVLGPYEQYF.

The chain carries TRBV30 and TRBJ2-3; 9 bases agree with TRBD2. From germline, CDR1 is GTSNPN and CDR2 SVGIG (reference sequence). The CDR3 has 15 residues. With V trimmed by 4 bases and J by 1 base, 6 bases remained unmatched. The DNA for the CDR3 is TGTGCCTGGAAGGGGCGGGGGGGTGGCACAGATACGCAGTATTTT. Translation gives CAWKGRGGGTDTQYF.

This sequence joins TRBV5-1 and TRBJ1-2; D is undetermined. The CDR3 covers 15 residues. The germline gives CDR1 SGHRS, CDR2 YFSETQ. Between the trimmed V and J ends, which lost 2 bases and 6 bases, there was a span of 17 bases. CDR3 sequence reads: CASSFGSHPEDGYTF. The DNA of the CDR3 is TGCGCCAGCAGCTTTGGGTCGCACCCCGAGGATGGCTACACCTTC.

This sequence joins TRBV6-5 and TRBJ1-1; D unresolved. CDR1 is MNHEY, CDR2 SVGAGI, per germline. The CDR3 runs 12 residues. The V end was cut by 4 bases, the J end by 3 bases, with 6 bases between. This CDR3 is CASSSQDTEAFF. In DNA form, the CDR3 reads TGTGCCAGCAGTTCCCAGGACACTGAAGCTTTCTTT.

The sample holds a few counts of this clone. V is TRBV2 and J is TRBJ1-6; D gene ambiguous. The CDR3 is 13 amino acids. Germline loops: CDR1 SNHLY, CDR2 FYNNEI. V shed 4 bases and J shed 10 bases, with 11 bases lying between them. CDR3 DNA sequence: TGTGCCAGCAGTGTTAAGGGAGGATCACCCCTCCACTTT. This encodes CASSVKGGSPLHF.

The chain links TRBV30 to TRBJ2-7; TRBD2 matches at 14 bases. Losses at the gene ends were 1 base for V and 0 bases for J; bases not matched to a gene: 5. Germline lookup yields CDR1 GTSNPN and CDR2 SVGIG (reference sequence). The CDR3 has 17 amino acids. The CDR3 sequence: CAWSDRLAGGFSYEQYF. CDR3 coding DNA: TGTGCCTGGAGTGACCGACTAGCGGGAGGGTTCTCCTACGAGCAGTACTTC.

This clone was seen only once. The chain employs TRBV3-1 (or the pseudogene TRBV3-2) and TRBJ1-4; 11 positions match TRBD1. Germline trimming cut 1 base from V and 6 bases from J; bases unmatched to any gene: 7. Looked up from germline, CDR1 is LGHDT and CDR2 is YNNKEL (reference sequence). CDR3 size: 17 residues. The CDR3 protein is CASSQVYPGQGDEKLFF. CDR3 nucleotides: TGTGCCAGCAGCCAAGTATACCCGGGACAGGGGGATGAAAAACTGTTTTTT.

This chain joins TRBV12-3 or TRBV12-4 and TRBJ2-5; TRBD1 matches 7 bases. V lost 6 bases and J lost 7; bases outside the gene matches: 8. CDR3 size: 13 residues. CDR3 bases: TGTGCCAGCAGCCCCACAGGGGCTAGGACCCAGTACTTC. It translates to CASSPTGARTQYF.

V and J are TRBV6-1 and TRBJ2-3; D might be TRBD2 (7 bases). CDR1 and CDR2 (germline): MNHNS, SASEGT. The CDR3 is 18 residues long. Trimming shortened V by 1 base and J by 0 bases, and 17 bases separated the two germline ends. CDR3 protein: CASSEVLRGAISTDTQYF. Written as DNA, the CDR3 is TGTGCCAGCAGTGAAGTTCTCCGGGGGGCTATTAGCACAGATACGCAGTATTTT.

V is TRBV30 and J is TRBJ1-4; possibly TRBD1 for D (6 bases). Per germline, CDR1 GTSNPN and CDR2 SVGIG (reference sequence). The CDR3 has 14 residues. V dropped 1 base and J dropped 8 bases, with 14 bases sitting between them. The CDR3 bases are TGTGCCTGGAGTGGGGGATACAGGGTGGAAAAACTGTTTTTT. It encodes CAWSGGYRVEKLFF.

The CDR3 loop reads CASSEVAGGSGNTIYF. The CDR3 region has the DNA TGTGCCAGCAGTGAAGTGGCAGGGGGCTCTGGAAACACCATATATTTT. V gene TRBV6-1 combines with J gene TRBJ1-3; TRBD1 matches at 7 bases. The V segment lost 1 base and the J segment 0 bases; nucleotides outside the gene matches: 3. From germline, CDR1 is MNHNS and CDR2 SASEGT. The CDR3 runs to 16 residues.

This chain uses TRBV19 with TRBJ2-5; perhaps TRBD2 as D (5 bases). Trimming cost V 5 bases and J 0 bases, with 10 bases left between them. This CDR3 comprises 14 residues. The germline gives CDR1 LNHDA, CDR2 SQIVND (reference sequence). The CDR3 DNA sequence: TGTGCCAGTAGTCCACGGGGTTACCAAGAGACCCAGTACTTC. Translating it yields CASSPRGYQETQYF.

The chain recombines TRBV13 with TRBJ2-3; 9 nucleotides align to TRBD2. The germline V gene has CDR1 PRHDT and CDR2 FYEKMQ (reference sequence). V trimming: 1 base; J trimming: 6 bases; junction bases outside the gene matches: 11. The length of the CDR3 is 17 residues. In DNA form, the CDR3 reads TGTGCCAGCAGCTTAGCGGCCCGGGCGGGAGGGCCGGATACGCAGTATTTT. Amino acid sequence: CASSLAARAGGPDTQYF.

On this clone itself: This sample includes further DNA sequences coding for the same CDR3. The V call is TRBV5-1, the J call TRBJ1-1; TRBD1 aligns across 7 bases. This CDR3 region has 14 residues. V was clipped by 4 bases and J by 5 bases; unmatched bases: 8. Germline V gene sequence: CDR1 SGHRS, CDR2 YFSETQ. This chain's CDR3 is CASSLGQGGTEAFF. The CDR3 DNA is TGCGCCAGCAGCCTGGGCCAGGGGGGAACTGAAGCTTTCTTT.

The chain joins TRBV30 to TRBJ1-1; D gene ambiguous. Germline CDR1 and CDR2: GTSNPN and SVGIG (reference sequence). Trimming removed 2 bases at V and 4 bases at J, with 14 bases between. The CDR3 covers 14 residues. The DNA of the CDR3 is TGTGCCTGGAGTCCCATCTCGCTAGGCACTGAAGCTTTCTTT. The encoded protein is CAWSPISLGTEAFF.

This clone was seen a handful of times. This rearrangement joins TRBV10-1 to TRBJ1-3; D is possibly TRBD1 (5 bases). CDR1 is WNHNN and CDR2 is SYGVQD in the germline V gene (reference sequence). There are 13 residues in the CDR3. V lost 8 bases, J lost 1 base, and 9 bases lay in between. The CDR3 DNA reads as TGCGCCAGCGCACAGGTTTCTGGAAACACCATATATTTT. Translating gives CASAQVSGNTIYF.

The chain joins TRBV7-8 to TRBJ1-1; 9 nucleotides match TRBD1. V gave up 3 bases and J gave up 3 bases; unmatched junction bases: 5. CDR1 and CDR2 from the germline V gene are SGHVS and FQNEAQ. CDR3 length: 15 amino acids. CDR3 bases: TGTGCCAGCAGCTTTTATGGGACAGGGCACACTGAAGCTTTCTTT. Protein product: CASSFYGTGHTEAFF. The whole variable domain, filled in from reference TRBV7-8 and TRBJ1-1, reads GAGVSQSPRYKVAKRGQDVALRCDPISGHVSLFWYQQALGQGPEFLTYFQNEAQLDKSGLPSDRFFAERPEGSVSTLKIQRTQQEDSAVYLCASSFYGTGHTEAFFGQGTRLTVV.

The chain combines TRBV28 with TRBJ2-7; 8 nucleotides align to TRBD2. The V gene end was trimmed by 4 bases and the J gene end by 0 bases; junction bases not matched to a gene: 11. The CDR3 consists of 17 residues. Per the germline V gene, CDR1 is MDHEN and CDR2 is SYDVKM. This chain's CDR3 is CASSSWTSRPFSYEQYF. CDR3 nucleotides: TGTGCCAGCAGTTCGTGGACTAGCCGCCCTTTCTCCTACGAGCAGTACTTC.

The CDR3 bases are TGTGCCAGCAGTTTTCAAGGACAGCCTTCCTACGAGCAGTACTTC. Protein product: CASSFQGQPSYEQYF. The chain uses TRBV28 and TRBJ2-7, with D perhaps TRBD1 (6 bases). The V end lost 3 bases, the J end lost 1 base, and 13 bases lay between the germline ends. Germline loops: CDR1 MDHEN, CDR2 SYDVKM. CDR3 size: 15 residues.

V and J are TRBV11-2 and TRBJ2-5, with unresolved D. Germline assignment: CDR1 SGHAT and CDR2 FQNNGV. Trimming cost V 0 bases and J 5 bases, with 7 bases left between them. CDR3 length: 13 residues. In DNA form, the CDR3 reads TGTGCCAGCAGCTTAGATCAGGCTGAGACCCAGTACTTC. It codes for CASSLDQAETQYF.